These T cell receptor beta chains were read from a single sample in a study of regulatory T cells in long-lasting Graves disease. TCRdb independently ran MiXCR on the multiplex PCR reads; one entry per CDR3 protein. The repertoire holds approximately 270,000 distinct CDR3 sequences, with approximately 18% as singletons. These data were likewise used in another study, on T cells in Graves' hyperthyroidism and ophthalmopathy.

This specimen was peripheral blood mononuclear cells (PBMCs), taken at new diagnosis, from a patient treated with antithyroid drugs. Source of these receptors: a woman aged 30 to 39 with Graves disease. Both conserved end residues are part of each CDR3.

v_gene	j_gene	CDR3aa
TRBV12-3/TRBV12-4	TRBJ2-7	CASSLAQVVNSYEQYF
TRBV20-1	TRBJ2-1	CSAYDRQALSYNEQFF
TRBV4-1	TRBJ2-5	CASSQTGIRETQYF
TRBV18	TRBJ2-5	CASSPGGLMETQYF
TRBV19	TRBJ1-4	CASTPLGEREKLFF
TRBV20-1	TRBJ1-5	CSARKLGSNQPQHF
TRBV12-3/TRBV12-4	TRBJ1-1	CASSLGQGITMSTEAFF
TRBV27	TRBJ2-7	CASSPGTSGVEQYF
TRBV20-1	TRBJ1-1	CSARDLSGTPNTEAFF
TRBV18	TRBJ2-1	CASSPSSGPIDGYGRQFF
TRBV7-9	TRBJ2-3	CASSLMRDTQYF
TRBV20-1	TRBJ2-7	CSARAGTTDYEQYF
TRBV3-1	TRBJ2-3	CASSQEGYRSTDTQYF
TRBV19	TRBJ2-1	CASSAGGSYNEQFF
TRBV20-1	TRBJ1-5	CSASFWGGQPQHF
TRBV19	TRBJ2-5	CASRGRGQETQYF
TRBV7-2	TRBJ2-1	CASSYGPTDNEQFF
TRBV4-1	TRBJ1-1	CASSRLEVGNTEAFF
TRBV20-1	TRBJ2-3	CSAFGYRAGTDTQYF
TRBV7-9	TRBJ1-2	CASNPTVANYGYTF
TRBV28	TRBJ1-2	CASTSRDTNYGYTF
TRBV29-1	TRBJ1-1	CSVVDRVGNTEAFF
TRBV7-6	TRBJ1-1	CASSPYGGTNTEAFF
TRBV9	TRBJ2-1	CASSVADAGDEQFF
TRBV7-9	TRBJ1-5	CASSHDGDQPQHF
TRBV10-3	TRBJ2-2	CAISDSGTWGGELFF
TRBV14	TRBJ2-7	CASSQDQGTFYEQYF
TRBV5-5	TRBJ1-6	CASSFRADSPLHF
TRBV7-9	TRBJ1-6	CASSLQVRSENSPLHF
TRBV6-2/TRBV6-3	TRBJ1-1	CASSSNRGGDTEAFF
TRBV7-2	TRBJ2-7	CASSLGPTNEQYF
TRBV5-4	TRBJ2-7	CASSRGQGMEYEQYF
TRBV20-1	TRBJ2-1	CSASGALWSSYNEQFF
TRBV14	TRBJ1-1	CASSQGSGGLNTEAFF
TRBV5-1	TRBJ2-3	CASSSLDSTDTQYF
TRBV3-1	TRBJ2-3	CASSQGEGGFTDTQYF
TRBV28	TRBJ1-4	CASSLRDTEKLFF
TRBV5-6	TRBJ2-1	CASSYLADSSYNEQFF
TRBV3-1	TRBJ1-2	CASSQLGGGGYTF
TRBV15	TRBJ1-4	CATSRDTSTGTRNEKLFF
TRBV5-1	TRBJ2-1	CASSLTSGGGYNEQFF